This T cell receptor (beta chain) was sequenced for a study of beta chain features in type 1 diabetes. Whole-study findings and limits: Patients showed naive, central memory and Treg TCRB repertoires that appeared more similar than those of healthy donors. PCR could preferentially amplify shorter templates, alike in patients and controls.

V lost 1 base and J lost 0, with 7 bases in between. CDR1 is SGHAT and CDR2 is FQNNGV in the germline V gene. The CDR3 extends over 14 amino acids. Via CD45RO/CCR7/CD25/CD127/CD95/CD27, cells of the CD4+ naive, central memory, regulatory and stem cell-like memory subsets were sorted. A word on this clone: Antigen: not known.

What was sequenced were expressed TCRB transcripts, since all of the isolated RNA had been reverse transcribed. TCRdb keeps only in-frame clones here, not all; method: immunoSEQ multiplex PCR. Here the sample spans about 360,000 clones, 10% to 15% being singletons. This TCR was recovered from a man younger than 35 in good health. The chain couples TRBV11-2 to TRBJ2-7; D remains ambiguous. Material for sequencing was naive CD4+ T cells from blood. In DNA, the CDR3 is TGTGCCAGCAGCTTAGTCCACAGCTCCTACGAGCAGTACTTC. Amino acids: CASSLVHSSYEQYF.